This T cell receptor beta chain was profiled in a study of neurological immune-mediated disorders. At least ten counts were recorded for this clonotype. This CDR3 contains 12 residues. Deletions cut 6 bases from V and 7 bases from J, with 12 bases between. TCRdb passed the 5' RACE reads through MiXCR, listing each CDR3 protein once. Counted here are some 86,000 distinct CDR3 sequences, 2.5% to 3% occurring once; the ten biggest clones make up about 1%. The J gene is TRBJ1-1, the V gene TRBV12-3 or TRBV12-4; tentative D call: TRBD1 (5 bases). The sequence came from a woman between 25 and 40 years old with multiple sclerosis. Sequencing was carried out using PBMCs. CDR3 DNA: TGTGCCAGCAGCCTGGCGACAGTTGAAGCTTTCTTT. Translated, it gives CASSLATVEAFF.